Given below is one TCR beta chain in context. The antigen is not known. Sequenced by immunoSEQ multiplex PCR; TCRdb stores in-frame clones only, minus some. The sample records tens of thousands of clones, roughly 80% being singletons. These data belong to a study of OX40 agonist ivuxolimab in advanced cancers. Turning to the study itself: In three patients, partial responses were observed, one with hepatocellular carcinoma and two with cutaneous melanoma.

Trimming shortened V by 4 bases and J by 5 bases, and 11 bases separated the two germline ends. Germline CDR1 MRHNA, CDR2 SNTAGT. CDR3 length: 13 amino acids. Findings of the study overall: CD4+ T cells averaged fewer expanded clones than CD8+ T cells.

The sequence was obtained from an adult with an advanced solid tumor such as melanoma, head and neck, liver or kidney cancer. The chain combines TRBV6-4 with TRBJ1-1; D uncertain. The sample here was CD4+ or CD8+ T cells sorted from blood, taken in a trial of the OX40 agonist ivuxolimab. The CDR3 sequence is CASSAQMSTEAFF. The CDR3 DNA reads TGTGCCAGCAGTGCCCAGATGTCTACTGAAGCTTTCTTT.